A selection of T cell receptor beta chains follows, all from one sample in a study of blood T cell dynamics during melanoma immunotherapy. Repertoires were generated with immunoSEQ multiplex PCR, while TCRdb's copy carries only in-frame clones and drops some. The table shows about 10,000 clones, with more than 85% occurring only once. Sequences were derived from blood, sampled from a patient treated with checkpoint blockade. The receptor set was obtained from a human donor with melanoma. Each CDR3 is given with its conserved first and last residue. D genes are given only for firm matches. Clone size appears in some rows only: once, few, many, or a class for an expanded clone.

J: TRBJ1-4
size: NA
D: NA
V: TRBV2
DNA: TGTGCCAGCAACAGTAATCCAGCCAAGAATGAAAAACTGTTTTTT
CDR3: CASNSNPAKNEKLFF

J: TRBJ1-1
size: NA
D: NA
V: TRBV9
DNA: TGTGCCAGCAGCGCCCGCGGGGACACTGAAGCTTTCTTT
CDR3: CASSARGDTEAFF

J: TRBJ2-1
size: NA
D: TRBD2
V: TRBV14
DNA: TGTGCCAGCAGCCAAAGGAGACTAGCGTCTAGCTCCTACAATGAGCAGTTCTTC
CDR3: CASSQRRLASSSYNEQFF

J: TRBJ2-1
size: NA
D: NA
V: TRBV5-4
DNA: TGTGCCAGCAGCTTGTCCGGAGGGATCTACAATGAGCAGTTCTTC
CDR3: CASSLSGGIYNEQFF

J: TRBJ1-3
size: NA
D: NA
V: TRBV7-9
DNA: TGTGCCAGCAGCAAAGAGACAGGCCCTGGAAACACCATATATTTT
CDR3: CASSKETGPGNTIYF

J: TRBJ1-4
size: NA
D: TRBD1
V: TRBV6-1
DNA: TGTGCCAGCATAGACAGGGCCAAGGGGGAAAAACTGTTTTTT
CDR3: CASIDRAKGEKLFF

J: TRBJ2-3
size: NA
D: TRBD2
V: TRBV29-1
DNA: TGCAGCGTTGGTTGGCGGGAGGGTTGGACAGATACGCAGTATTTT
CDR3: CSVGWREGWTDTQYF

J: TRBJ2-3
size: NA
D: TRBD2
V: TRBV19
DNA: TGTGCCAGTAGTATATCCCTAGCGGGGTCCACAGATACGCAGTATTTT
CDR3: CASSISLAGSTDTQYF

J: TRBJ2-3
size: NA
D: TRBD2
V: TRBV6-1
DNA: TGTGCCAGCAGTGGCGCCGGGACTAGCGGGAGGAGTACGCAGTATTTT
CDR3: CASSGAGTSGRSTQYF

J: TRBJ1-3
size: NA
D: NA
V: TRBV7-9
DNA: TGTGCCAGCAGCTTAGAAATTTTTGGGGGGAGTACTGGAAACACCATATATTTT
CDR3: CASSLEIFGGSTGNTIYF

J: TRBJ2-1
size: NA
D: TRBD2
V: TRBV4-1
DNA: TGCGCCAGCAGCCAAGGACCGGCAGCGGGGGAGTACAATGAGCAGTTCTTC
CDR3: CASSQGPAAGEYNEQFF

J: TRBJ2-1
size: NA
D: NA
V: TRBV5-1
DNA: TGCGCCAGCAGCTTGGAGATCGATGAGCAGTTCTTC
CDR3: CASSLEIDEQFF

J: TRBJ2-7
size: NA
D: NA
V: TRBV7-6
DNA: TGTGCCAGCAGCTTAGCCGAGACAGATCCCTACGAGCAGTACTTC
CDR3: CASSLAETDPYEQYF

J: TRBJ2-7
size: NA
D: TRBD1
V: TRBV5-5
DNA: TGTGCCAGCAGCTTGGGACAGGGGTACTACGAGCAGTACTTC
CDR3: CASSLGQGYYEQYF

J: TRBJ2-1
size: NA
D: TRBD2
V: TRBV4-2
DNA: TGTGCCAGCAGCCCCGATCCGGGACTAGCGGGAGGGAGAAATGAGCAGTTCTTC
CDR3: CASSPDPGLAGGRNEQFF

J: TRBJ1-5
size: NA
D: NA
V: TRBV7-6
DNA: TGTGCCAGCAGCCCCCAACGAGGGAGTTCTGGCAATCAGCCCCAGCATTTT
CDR3: CASSPQRGSSGNQPQHF

J: TRBJ1-3
size: NA
D: NA
V: TRBV27
DNA: TGTGCCAGCAGCCGGTGGGCTGGGGAAAACACCATATATTTT
CDR3: CASSRWAGENTIYF

J: TRBJ2-1
size: few
D: NA
V: TRBV18
DNA: TGTGCCAGCTCACCGGAGGGAATAGGCAATGAGCAGTTCTTC
CDR3: CASSPEGIGNEQFF